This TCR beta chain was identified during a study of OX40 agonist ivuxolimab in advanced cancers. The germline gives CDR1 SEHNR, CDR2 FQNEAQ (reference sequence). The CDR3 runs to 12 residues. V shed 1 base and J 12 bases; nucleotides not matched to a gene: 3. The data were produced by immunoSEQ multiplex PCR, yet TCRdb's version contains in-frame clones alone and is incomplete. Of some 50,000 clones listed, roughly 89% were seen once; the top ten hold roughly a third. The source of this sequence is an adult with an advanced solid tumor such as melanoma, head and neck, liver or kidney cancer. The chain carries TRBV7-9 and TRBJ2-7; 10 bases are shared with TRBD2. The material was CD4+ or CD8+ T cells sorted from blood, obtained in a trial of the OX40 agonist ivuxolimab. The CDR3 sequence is CASSLGGTSAYF. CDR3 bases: TGTGCCAGCAGCTTAGGGGGGACTAGCGCGTACTTC.